The rows below give T cell receptor beta chains drawn from one sample of a study of blood T cells in healthy people across ages. TCRdb re-derived calls from the 5' RACE reads in MiXCR, one entry per CDR3 protein. The data contain 800,000 or so distinct CDR3 sequences, more than 20% of them seen just once; the ten biggest clones take up roughly 3.8%. The sample was also reused in another study, on T cells of mothers and their children.

The sequencing input was blood. The receptors come from a boy between 10 and 17 years old in good health. The CDR3 runs from the conserved cysteine through the conserved F or W. Each record gives: J gene, D gene, clone size, V gene, CDR3 DNA, CDR3 protein. A D gene is named only where the DNA matches it firmly. Some rows have no size entry. The others give once, few or many, or a class for an expanded clone.

J: TRBJ2-5
D: NA
size: NA
V: TRBV28
DNA: TGTGCCAGCAGTTTATTGAAGTTCTACCAAGAGACCCAGTACTTC
CDR3: CASSLLKFYQETQYF

J: TRBJ2-5
D: NA
size: NA
V: TRBV5-1
DNA: TGCGCCAGCAGGCGAGCAGGGTGGAGAGAAGAGACCCAGTACTTC
CDR3: CASRRAGWREETQYF

J: TRBJ2-1
D: NA
size: NA
V: TRBV3-1
DNA: TGTGCCAGCAGCCAAGATCTTACTTATGAGCAGTTCTTC
CDR3: CASSQDLTYEQFF

J: TRBJ2-5
D: TRBD2
size: NA
V: TRBV27
DNA: TGTGCCAGCACGCCCAGGGCGGGAGTTGAGACCCAGTACTTC
CDR3: CASTPRAGVETQYF

J: TRBJ2-7
D: TRBD2
size: NA
V: TRBV7-2
DNA: TGTGCCAGCAGGGGGGAGGGCCCCTACGAGCAGTACTTC
CDR3: CASRGEGPYEQYF

J: TRBJ2-5
D: TRBD1
size: NA
V: TRBV28
DNA: TGTGCCAGCAGTCCCCGGGACAGGGTCCGGGTGGAGCAGTACTTC
CDR3: CASSPRDRVRVEQYF

J: TRBJ1-3
D: TRBD1
size: NA
V: TRBV4-3
DNA: TGCGCCAGCAGCCAACGCCCCACAGGGGATCCCTCTGGAAACACCATATATTTT
CDR3: CASSQRPTGDPSGNTIYF

J: TRBJ1-5
D: TRBD1
size: NA
V: TRBV29-1
DNA: TGCAGCGTGCCCCCGGGACAGGGCATCCATTATAGCAATCAGCCCCAGCATTTT
CDR3: CSVPPGQGIHYSNQPQHF

J: TRBJ2-2
D: NA
size: NA
V: TRBV7-3
DNA: TGTGCCAGCAGTTTAAAAGGTTTTGACACCGGGGAGCTGTTTTTT
CDR3: CASSLKGFDTGELFF

J: TRBJ1-1
D: NA
size: NA
V: TRBV5-1
DNA: TGCGCCAGCAGCTTGGGACCGGGGGCGAACACTGAAGCTTTCTTT
CDR3: CASSLGPGANTEAFF

J: TRBJ2-5
D: NA
size: few
V: TRBV7-2
DNA: TGTGCCAGCAGCCCCCACCCGTACCAAGAGACCCAGTACTTC
CDR3: CASSPHPYQETQYF

J: TRBJ2-3
D: TRBD2
size: NA
V: TRBV9
DNA: TGTGCCAGCAGCCCAGGAAGCGGGGGGGCCAAAGATACGCAGTATTTT
CDR3: CASSPGSGGAKDTQYF

J: TRBJ1-1
D: NA
size: NA
V: TRBV4-3
DNA: TGCGCCAGCAGCCCCTGGGGCCAGGGAGAGTCTGAAGCTTTCTTT
CDR3: CASSPWGQGESEAFF

J: TRBJ2-7
D: NA
size: NA
V: TRBV20-1
DNA: TGCAGTGCTAGAGAACAGGGCTTTTTCTCCTACGAGCAGTACTTC
CDR3: CSAREQGFFSYEQYF

J: TRBJ2-2
D: NA
size: NA
V: TRBV12-3/TRBV12-4
DNA: TGTGCCAGCAGCTCCGTAGATAGCGGGGAGCTGTTTTTT
CDR3: CASSSVDSGELFF

J: TRBJ2-3
D: TRBD1
size: NA
V: TRBV5-4
DNA: TGTGCCAGCAGCTTCCCAGGACAGGGGGCAGATACGCAGTATTTT
CDR3: CASSFPGQGADTQYF

J: TRBJ2-3
D: NA
size: NA
V: TRBV28
DNA: TGTGCCAGCATCCCCTTCGGGGGCTTCACAGATACGCAGTATTTT
CDR3: CASIPFGGFTDTQYF

J: TRBJ1-1
D: NA
size: NA
V: TRBV29-1
DNA: TGCAGCGTTGTCGGGTTGGGGAATGAAGCTTTCTTT
CDR3: CSVVGLGNEAFF

J: TRBJ1-6
D: NA
size: few
V: TRBV4-3
DNA: TGCGCCAGCAGCCAGCAGTGGGGCGCCTATAATTCACCCCTCCACTTT
CDR3: CASSQQWGAYNSPLHF

J: TRBJ2-7
D: NA
size: NA
V: TRBV11-2
DNA: TGTGCCGGCAGCTTACACTGGGCAGGGGCAAACTACGAGCAGTACTTC
CDR3: CAGSLHWAGANYEQYF

J: TRBJ2-4
D: NA
size: few
V: TRBV3-1
DNA: TGTGCCAGCAGTCAACCACAAGACATGGCCAAAAACATTCAGTACTTC
CDR3: CASSQPQDMAKNIQYF

J: TRBJ1-6
D: NA
size: NA
V: TRBV9
DNA: TGTGCCAGCAGCCCACAGTGGTTGGGGAATTCACCCCTCCACTTT
CDR3: CASSPQWLGNSPLHF

J: TRBJ2-7
D: NA
size: few
V: TRBV6-1
DNA: TGTGCCAGCAGTGAAGTCGGCGAAGCCTACGAGCAGTACTTC
CDR3: CASSEVGEAYEQYF

J: TRBJ2-5
D: TRBD2
size: few
V: TRBV2
DNA: TGTGCCAGCAGTGAAGTCTATAAGCGGGAGGGAGAGACCCAGTACTTC
CDR3: CASSEVYKREGETQYF

J: TRBJ2-7
D: NA
size: NA
V: TRBV4-3
DNA: TGCGCCAGCAGCCAGGGGGCAGGGACCTACGAGCAGTACTTC
CDR3: CASSQGAGTYEQYF

J: TRBJ2-4
D: NA
size: few
V: TRBV21-1
DNA: TGTGCCAGCAGCGCCCCCTGGGTGAGAGCCAAAAACATTCAGTACTTC
CDR3: CASSAPWVRAKNIQYF

J: TRBJ1-2
D: NA
size: NA
V: TRBV15
DNA: TGTGCCACCAGCGAGATGGACAGCCTCGGGATGGGTGGCTACACCTTC
CDR3: CATSEMDSLGMGGYTF

J: TRBJ2-1
D: TRBD2
size: NA
V: TRBV20-1
DNA: TGCAGTGCTAGAGTTAGGGCTAGCGGGATTCGTCATGAGCAGTTCTTC
CDR3: CSARVRASGIRHEQFF

J: TRBJ1-2
D: NA
size: NA
V: TRBV4-3
DNA: TGCGCCAGCAGCCAAAATACAGGCCCTTTCGGCTACACCTTC
CDR3: CASSQNTGPFGYTF

J: TRBJ1-1
D: NA
size: few
V: TRBV28
DNA: TGTGCCAGCGGACCCTATGGCACTGGAGCTTTCTTT
CDR3: CASGPYGTGAFF

J: TRBJ2-4
D: NA
size: NA
V: TRBV7-8
DNA: TGTGCCACGGGCAGACAAGCCAAAAACATTCAGTACTTC
CDR3: CATGRQAKNIQYF

J: TRBJ2-7
D: NA
size: few
V: TRBV15
DNA: TGTGCCACCAGCAGAGGACTACAGGGGCGGGGTCGTGAGCAGTACTTC
CDR3: CATSRGLQGRGREQYF

J: TRBJ2-4
D: NA
size: NA
V: TRBV6-2/TRBV6-3
DNA: TGTGCCAGCAGAGAGGACCCACCCGTACTAGCCAAAAACATTCAGTACTTC
CDR3: CASREDPPVLAKNIQYF

J: TRBJ2-3
D: NA
size: NA
V: TRBV21-1
DNA: TGTGCCAGCAGCAAAGTGATGACAGGGGACTTCACAGATACGCAGTATTTT
CDR3: CASSKVMTGDFTDTQYF

J: TRBJ2-3
D: TRBD2
size: NA
V: TRBV4-1
DNA: TGCGCCAGCAGTCTCTTAGCGGGAGGGGTAGATACGCAGTATTTT
CDR3: CASSLLAGGVDTQYF

J: TRBJ2-7
D: TRBD1
size: NA
V: TRBV16
DNA: TGTGCCAGCAGCCAATTTACTGGACAGGGCTACGAGCAGTACTTC
CDR3: CASSQFTGQGYEQYF

J: TRBJ2-1
D: NA
size: NA
V: TRBV29-1
DNA: TGCAGCGTTGTTTGGGACGGTCACAATGAGCAGTTCTTC
CDR3: CSVVWDGHNEQFF

J: TRBJ2-2
D: NA
size: few
V: TRBV10-3
DNA: TGTGCCGTCAGTGAAGTTCCGCTGGGCAACACCGGGGAGCTGTTTTTT
CDR3: CAVSEVPLGNTGELFF

J: TRBJ2-5
D: TRBD2
size: once
V: TRBV7-2
DNA: TGTGCCAGCACCGAGAGCGGGAACCAAGAGACCCAGTACTTC
CDR3: CASTESGNQETQYF

J: TRBJ2-7
D: TRBD2
size: few
V: TRBV7-6
DNA: TGTGCCAGCAGCGGGGGGGGACGGGCCCACTACGAGCAGTACTTC
CDR3: CASSGGGRAHYEQYF

J: TRBJ1-5
D: NA
size: NA
V: TRBV4-3
DNA: TGTGCCAGCAGCCAAGAGAGGGATCAGCCCCAGCATTTT
CDR3: CASSQERDQPQHF

J: TRBJ2-5
D: TRBD1
size: NA
V: TRBV4-3
DNA: TGCGCCAGCAGCCAAGATCGGGACAGGGAAGAGACCCAGTACTTC
CDR3: CASSQDRDREETQYF

J: TRBJ2-7
D: NA
size: NA
V: TRBV11-2
DNA: TGTGCCAGCAGCCTAAGACTAGTGGTCGGCTACGAGCAGTACTTC
CDR3: CASSLRLVVGYEQYF

J: TRBJ2-7
D: NA
size: NA
V: TRBV9
DNA: TGTGCCAGCAGCGTGAGCCCCGGGGGCGGCTACGAGCAGTACTTC
CDR3: CASSVSPGGGYEQYF

J: TRBJ2-3
D: NA
size: few
V: TRBV11-2
DNA: TGTGCCAGCAGCTTTGGACGGTTCACAGATACGCAGTATTTT
CDR3: CASSFGRFTDTQYF

J: TRBJ2-5
D: TRBD1
size: NA
V: TRBV20-1
DNA: TGCAGTGCTAGAGCGTACGGGACAGAAAACGATCTGAACACAAAAGAGACCCAGTACTTC
CDR3: CSARAYGTENDLNTKETQYF

J: TRBJ2-3
D: TRBD2
size: NA
V: TRBV5-1
DNA: TGCGCCAGCAGCTTAGGACTAGCGGGAGGGCGGCGTACAGATACGCAGTATTTT
CDR3: CASSLGLAGGRRTDTQYF

J: TRBJ2-1
D: TRBD2
size: NA
V: TRBV3-1
DNA: TGTGCCAGCAGCCAAGTTTTGCCTAGCGGGGGGGCCCATTACAATGAGCAGTTCTTC
CDR3: CASSQVLPSGGAHYNEQFF

J: TRBJ2-2
D: NA
size: NA
V: TRBV21-1
DNA: TGTGCCAGCAGCAAAATTCGGGGGGGGGCCAGTACAGGGGAGCTGTTTTTT
CDR3: CASSKIRGGASTGELFF

J: TRBJ2-5
D: NA
size: NA
V: TRBV13
DNA: TGTGCCAGCAGCTTGATAAATGTGGAGACCCAGTACTTC
CDR3: CASSLINVETQYF

J: TRBJ2-1
D: TRBD2
size: few
V: TRBV2
DNA: TGTGCCAGCAGTGATCGGGCTAGCGGGTGGAATGAGCAGTTCTTC
CDR3: CASSDRASGWNEQFF

J: TRBJ1-2
D: NA
size: few
V: TRBV5-6
DNA: TGTGCCAGCAGCTTGGTCACAGTGATTAACTATGGCTACACCTTC
CDR3: CASSLVTVINYGYTF

J: TRBJ2-7
D: NA
size: NA
V: TRBV7-9
DNA: TGTGCCAGCAGCCTCCGGGGCCCCGGGGCCTACGAGCAGTACTTC
CDR3: CASSLRGPGAYEQYF

J: TRBJ2-3
D: NA
size: few
V: TRBV11-2
DNA: TGTGCCAGCAGCTCCGACCTAGAGCGCACAGATACGCAGTATTTT
CDR3: CASSSDLERTDTQYF

J: TRBJ1-1
D: NA
size: NA
V: TRBV4-3
DNA: TGCGCCAGCAGCCGAGATACAACACCATACACTGAAGCTTTCTTT
CDR3: CASSRDTTPYTEAFF

J: TRBJ2-3
D: NA
size: NA
V: TRBV28
DNA: TGTGCCAGCAGTTCAGGGCCCAGGGGCTATAACCCAGATACGCAGTATTTT
CDR3: CASSSGPRGYNPDTQYF